What follows is one T cell receptor (beta chain) and its context. This clonotype occurred once. Which antigen it targets is not known. Base quality data are lacking; no much larger clone is found one base away. The data belong to a study of post-analysis software for immune sequencing data (dated by TCRdb to between 2015 and 2016). About the study as a whole: Disease courses on record covered relapsing-remitting, secondary progressive and progressive-relapsing multiple sclerosis, though some patients had no subtype annotation. The patient repertoires were set against under 12 previously published healthy control repertoires from donors whose ages ranged from roughly 6 to 25 years. A subset of samples was prepared in parallel using single-end sample barcoding, then pooled and co-amplified after Illumina adapter ligation.

The CDR3 has 15 amino acids, counting the end cysteine and phenylalanine. Of the read, only the CDR3 DNA is kept; its 45 bases are in frame from base 1. The germline V gene supplies CDR1 SGHTA and CDR2 FQGNSA. Trimming removed 1 base from V and 1 base from J, leaving 11 bases between the germline ends. What the authors observed across the whole study: The multiple sclerosis patient group was slightly younger than the control group. Several TRBV segments, including TRBV5-6, TRBV5-1 and TRBV20-1, were significantly more frequent in patients than controls. Normalized Chao1 diversity was significantly lower in multiple sclerosis patients than controls, suggesting substantial peripheral T-cell clonal expansion. Strong co-clustering of samples prepared in the same batch was shown by direct clustering with F measure, prompting a batch-effect correction.

To demonstrate the VDJtools post-analysis software, TCR beta repertoires were profiled from the peripheral blood of some 12 young patients with multiple sclerosis. The patients with multiple sclerosis were children and adolescents between 6 and 15 years of age. Library method: PCR. TCRdb names Illumina HiSeq 2500 as the instrument used. To reduce PCR and sequencing biases, unique molecular identifiers were built into the TCR beta cDNA libraries. Approximately 500,000 cDNA molecules were obtained per 1 to 10 million input T cells, so each molecule approximated one T cell. The same protocol used for the earlier healthy control dataset was applied to prepare and sequence the patient libraries. Samples belonging to the same batch were prepared together, multiplexed and sequenced on a shared HiSeq lane. The authors processed their data as follows. MIGEC handled the raw barcoded reads, throwing out single-read molecular identifier groups before consensus assembly and CDR3 extraction. Clonotype tables were post-analysed with VDJtools, and diversity was normalized by down-sampling all datasets to the smallest sample size. To correct batch-related cross-sample contamination, repertoire overlap clustering matched CDR3 amino acid sequences but not nucleotide sequences. In-frame beta chains were kept once TCRdb had trimmed the public reads at Q25 with fastp and called clones with MiXCR. Rows with one shared CDR3 protein collapse into an entry with the most common genes and DNA. These V and J calls originate from TCRdb's pipeline instead of the authors' own analysis. Within this sample are fewer than 850,000 distinct CDR3 sequences, with roughly 46% of them counted one time only. Of the sample, roughly 4.5% is held by the ten largest clones.

Sequencing input: blood. The chain employs TRBV7-2 and TRBJ2-7; the D gene is not confidently resolved. This TCR was recovered from a girl between 5 and 17 years old with multiple sclerosis. The DNA reads as follows: TGTGCCAGCAGCTTAGAAGCCGACGGATCCTACGAGCAGTACTTC. This translates into CASSLEADGSYEQYF.